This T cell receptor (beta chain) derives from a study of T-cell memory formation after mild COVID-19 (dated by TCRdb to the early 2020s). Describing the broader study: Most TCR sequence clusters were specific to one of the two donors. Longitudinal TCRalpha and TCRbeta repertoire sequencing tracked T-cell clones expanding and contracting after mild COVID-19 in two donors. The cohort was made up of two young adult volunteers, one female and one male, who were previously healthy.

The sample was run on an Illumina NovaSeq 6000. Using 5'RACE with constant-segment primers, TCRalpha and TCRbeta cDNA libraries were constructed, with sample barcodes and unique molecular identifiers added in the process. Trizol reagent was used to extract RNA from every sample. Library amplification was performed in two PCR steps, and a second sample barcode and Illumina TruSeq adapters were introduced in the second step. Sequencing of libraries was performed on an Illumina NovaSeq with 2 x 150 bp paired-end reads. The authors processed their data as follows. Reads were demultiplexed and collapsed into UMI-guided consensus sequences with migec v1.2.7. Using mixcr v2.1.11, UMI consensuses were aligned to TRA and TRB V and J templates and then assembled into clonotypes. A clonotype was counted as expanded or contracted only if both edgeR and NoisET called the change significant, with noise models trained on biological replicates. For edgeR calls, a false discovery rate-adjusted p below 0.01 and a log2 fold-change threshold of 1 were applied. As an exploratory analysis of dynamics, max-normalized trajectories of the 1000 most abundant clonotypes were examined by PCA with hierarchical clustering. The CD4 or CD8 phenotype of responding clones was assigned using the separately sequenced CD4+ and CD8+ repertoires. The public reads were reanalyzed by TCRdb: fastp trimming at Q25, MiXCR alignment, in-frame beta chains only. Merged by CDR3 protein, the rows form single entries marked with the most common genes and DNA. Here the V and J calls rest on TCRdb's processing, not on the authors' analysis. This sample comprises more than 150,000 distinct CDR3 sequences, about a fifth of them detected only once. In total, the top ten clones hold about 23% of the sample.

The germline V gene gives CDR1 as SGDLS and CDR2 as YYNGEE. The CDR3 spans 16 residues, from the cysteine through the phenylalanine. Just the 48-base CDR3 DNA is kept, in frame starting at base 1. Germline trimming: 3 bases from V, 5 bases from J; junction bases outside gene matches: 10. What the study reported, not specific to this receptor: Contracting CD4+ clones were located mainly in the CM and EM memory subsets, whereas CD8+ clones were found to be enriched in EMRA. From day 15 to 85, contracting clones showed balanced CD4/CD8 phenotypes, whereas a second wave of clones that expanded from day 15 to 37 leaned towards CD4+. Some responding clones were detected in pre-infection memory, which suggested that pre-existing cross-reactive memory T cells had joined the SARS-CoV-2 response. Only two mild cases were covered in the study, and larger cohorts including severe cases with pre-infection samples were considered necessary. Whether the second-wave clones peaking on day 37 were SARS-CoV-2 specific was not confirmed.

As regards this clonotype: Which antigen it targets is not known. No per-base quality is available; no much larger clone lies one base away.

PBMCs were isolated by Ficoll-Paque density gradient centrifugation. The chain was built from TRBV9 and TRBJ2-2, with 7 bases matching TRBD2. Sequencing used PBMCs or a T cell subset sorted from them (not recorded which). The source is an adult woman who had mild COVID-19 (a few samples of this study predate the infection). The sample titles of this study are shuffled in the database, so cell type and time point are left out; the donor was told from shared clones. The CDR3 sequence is CASSEFSGGWTGELFF. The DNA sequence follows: TGTGCCAGCAGCGAGTTTTCGGGAGGTTGGACCGGGGAGCTGTTTTTT.